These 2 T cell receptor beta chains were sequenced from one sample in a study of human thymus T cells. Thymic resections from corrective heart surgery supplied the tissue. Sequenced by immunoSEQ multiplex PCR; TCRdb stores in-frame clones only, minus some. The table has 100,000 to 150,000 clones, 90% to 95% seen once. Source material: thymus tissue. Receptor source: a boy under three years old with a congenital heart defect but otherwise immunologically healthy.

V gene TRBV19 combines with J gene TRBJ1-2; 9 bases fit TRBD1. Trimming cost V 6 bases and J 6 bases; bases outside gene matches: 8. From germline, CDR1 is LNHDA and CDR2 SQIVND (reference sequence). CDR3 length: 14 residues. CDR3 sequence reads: CASRTGQGSDGYTF. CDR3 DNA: TGTGCCAGTAGAACGGGACAGGGTTCGGATGGCTACACCTTC.

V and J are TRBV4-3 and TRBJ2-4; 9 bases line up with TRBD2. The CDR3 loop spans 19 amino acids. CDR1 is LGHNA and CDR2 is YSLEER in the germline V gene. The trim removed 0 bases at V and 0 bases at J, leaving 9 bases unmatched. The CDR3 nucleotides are TGCGCCAGCAGCCAAGACCCAGCGGGGGGACCTTTAGCCAAAAACATTCAGTACTTC. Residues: CASSQDPAGGPLAKNIQYF.